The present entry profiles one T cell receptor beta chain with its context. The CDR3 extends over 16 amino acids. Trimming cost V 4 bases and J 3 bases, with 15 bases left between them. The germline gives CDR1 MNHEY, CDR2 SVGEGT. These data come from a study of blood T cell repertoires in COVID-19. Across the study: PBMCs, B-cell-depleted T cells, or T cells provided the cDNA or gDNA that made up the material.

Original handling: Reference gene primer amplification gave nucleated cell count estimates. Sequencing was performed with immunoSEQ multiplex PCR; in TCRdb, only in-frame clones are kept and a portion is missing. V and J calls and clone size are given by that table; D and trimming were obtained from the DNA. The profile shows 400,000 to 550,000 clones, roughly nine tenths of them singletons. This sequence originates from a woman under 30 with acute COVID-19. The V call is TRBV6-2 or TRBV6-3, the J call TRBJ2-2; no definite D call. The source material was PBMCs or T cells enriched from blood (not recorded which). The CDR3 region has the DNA TGTGCCAGCAGTTCTCGGCTACTTCGGGACACCGGGGAGCTGTTTTTT. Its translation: CASSSRLLRDTGELFF.